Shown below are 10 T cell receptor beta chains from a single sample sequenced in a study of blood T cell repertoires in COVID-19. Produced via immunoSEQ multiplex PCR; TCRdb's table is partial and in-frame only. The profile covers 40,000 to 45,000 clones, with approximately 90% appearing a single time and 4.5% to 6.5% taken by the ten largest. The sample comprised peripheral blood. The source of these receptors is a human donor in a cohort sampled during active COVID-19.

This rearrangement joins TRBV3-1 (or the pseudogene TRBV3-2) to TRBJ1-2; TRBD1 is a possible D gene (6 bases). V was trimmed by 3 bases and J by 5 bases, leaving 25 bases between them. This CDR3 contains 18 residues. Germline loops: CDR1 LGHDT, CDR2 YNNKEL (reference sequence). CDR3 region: CASSHTFPPTGLEYGYTF. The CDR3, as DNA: TGTGCCAGCAGCCATACTTTCCCCCCGACAGGCCTTGAGTATGGCTACACCTTC.

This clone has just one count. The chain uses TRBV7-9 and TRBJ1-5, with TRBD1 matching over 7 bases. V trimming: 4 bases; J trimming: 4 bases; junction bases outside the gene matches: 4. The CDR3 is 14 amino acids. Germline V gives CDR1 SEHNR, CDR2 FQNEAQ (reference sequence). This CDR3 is CASSSTGVNQPQHF. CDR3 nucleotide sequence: TGTGCCAGCAGCTCCACAGGGGTGAATCAGCCCCAGCATTTT.

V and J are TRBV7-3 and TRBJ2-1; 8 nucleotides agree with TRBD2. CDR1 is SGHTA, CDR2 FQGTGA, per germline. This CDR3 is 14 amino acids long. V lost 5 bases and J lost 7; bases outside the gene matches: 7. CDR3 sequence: CASSSGSFVNEQFF. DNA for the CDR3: TGTGCCAGCAGCAGCGGGAGTTTCGTAAATGAGCAGTTCTTC.

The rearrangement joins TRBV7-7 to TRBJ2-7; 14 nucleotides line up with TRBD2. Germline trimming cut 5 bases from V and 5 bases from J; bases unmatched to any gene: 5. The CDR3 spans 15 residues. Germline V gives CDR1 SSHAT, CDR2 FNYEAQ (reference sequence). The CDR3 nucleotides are TGTGCCAGCAGCCGGGGACTAGCGGGAGTAGACGAGCAGTACTTC. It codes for CASSRGLAGVDEQYF.

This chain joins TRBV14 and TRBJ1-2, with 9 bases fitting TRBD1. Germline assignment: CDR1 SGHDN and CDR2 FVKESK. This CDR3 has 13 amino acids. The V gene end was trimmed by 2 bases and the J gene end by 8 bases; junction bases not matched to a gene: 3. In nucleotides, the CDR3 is TGTGCCAGCAGCCAAAACAGGGGGCTAGGCTACACCTTC. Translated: CASSQNRGLGYTF.

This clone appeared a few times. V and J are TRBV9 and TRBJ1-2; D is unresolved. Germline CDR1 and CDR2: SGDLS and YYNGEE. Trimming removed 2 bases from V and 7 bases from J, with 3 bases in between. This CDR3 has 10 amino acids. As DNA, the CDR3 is TGTGCCAGCAGCGTCGGTGGCTACACCTTC. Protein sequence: CASSVGGYTF.

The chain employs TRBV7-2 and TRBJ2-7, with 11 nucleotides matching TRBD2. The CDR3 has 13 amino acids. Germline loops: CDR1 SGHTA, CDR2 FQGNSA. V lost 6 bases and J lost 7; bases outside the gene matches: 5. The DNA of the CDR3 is TGTGCCAGCAGACTAGCGGGAGATCGGGAGCAGTACTTC. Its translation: CASRLAGDREQYF.

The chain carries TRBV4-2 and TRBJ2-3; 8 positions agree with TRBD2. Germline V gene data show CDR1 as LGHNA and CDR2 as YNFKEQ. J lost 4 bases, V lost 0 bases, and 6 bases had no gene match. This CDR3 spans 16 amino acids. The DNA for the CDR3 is TGTGCCAGCAGCCAAGATGGGACTAGTGAGGCAGATACGCAGTATTTT. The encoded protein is CASSQDGTSEADTQYF.

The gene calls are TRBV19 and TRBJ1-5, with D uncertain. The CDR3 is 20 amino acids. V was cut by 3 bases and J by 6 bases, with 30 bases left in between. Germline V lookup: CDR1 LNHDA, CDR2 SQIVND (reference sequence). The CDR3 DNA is TGTGCCAGTAGTATGGGCCCCTGGGTTGATGGCCGAATAGCGGTTCAGCCCCAGCATTTT. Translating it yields CASSMGPWVDGRIAVQPQHF. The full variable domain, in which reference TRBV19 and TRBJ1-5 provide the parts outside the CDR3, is DGGITQSPKYLFRKEGQNVTLSCEQNLNHDAMYWYRQDPGQGLRLIYYSQIVNDFQKGDIAEGYSVSREKKESFPLTVTSAQKNPTAFYLCASSMGPWVDGRIAVQPQHFGDGTRLSIL.

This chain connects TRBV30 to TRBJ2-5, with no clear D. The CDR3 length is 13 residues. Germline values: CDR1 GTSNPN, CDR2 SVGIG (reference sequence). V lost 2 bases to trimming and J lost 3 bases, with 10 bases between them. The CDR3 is CAWSWRGKETQYF. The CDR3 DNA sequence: TGTGCCTGGAGTTGGAGAGGCAAAGAGACCCAGTACTTC.